The TCR beta chain described here comes from a study of cytomegalovirus exposure and HLA in healthy donors. Study context: T cells numbering around 170 million yielded approximately 120 million unique TCR beta sequences in an earlier analysis. Study-level points and caveats: Listed as cytomegalovirus-associated were 150 to 200 TCR beta chains. Productive rates of about 90% or about 30% were seen for most TCR beta V segments in an earlier analysis. Per published reports, the classifier diagnosed cytomegalovirus status with high specificity and sensitivity.

V lost 7 bases and J 7 bases, leaving 19 bases between the germline ends. The CDR3 covers 14 residues. Germline V gene data show CDR1 as MNHEY and CDR2 as SMNVEV (reference sequence). PCR employed 60 Vbeta and 13 Jbeta primers. Profiled with immunoSEQ multiplex PCR; TCRdb holds only in-frame clones, not every one. The data show about 190,000 clones, about four fifths seen once. A remark on this clone: Its antigen is as yet unknown.

The clonotype was recovered from a woman aged 25-40 years in good health and CMV-seropositive. Source material: PBMCs. The V gene is TRBV27, the J gene TRBJ1-2; possible D gene TRBD1, 6 bases. In DNA, the CDR3 is TGTGCCAGCACCCCTGACTGGACAGCGCCTGGCTACACCTTC. It codes for CASTPDWTAPGYTF.